The clone carrying this T cell receptor (beta chain) has just a few counts. This sample was taken from a study of T-cell memory formation after mild COVID-19. V dropped 1 base and J dropped 10; count of bases not matched to a gene: 8. This CDR3 is 16 amino acids long. The germline V gene has CDR1 MGHRA and CDR2 YSYEKL. MiXCR, run by TCRdb on the 5' RACE reads, gives a single entry per CDR3 protein. Here the sample spans fewer than 650,000 distinct CDR3 sequences, less than 25% being singletons. The sequencing sample was made of PBMCs or a T cell subset sorted from them (not recorded which). This rearrangement joins TRBV4-1 to TRBJ1-6, with 9 bases matching TRBD1. This receptor was identified in an adult woman who had mild COVID-19 (a few samples of this study predate the infection). Cell type and time point are not known. CDR3 residues: CASSQGNRDRVSPLHF. Here the CDR3 DNA reads TGCGCCAGCAGCCAAGGCAACCGGGACAGGGTATCACCCCTCCACTTT.